Given below is one T cell receptor (beta chain) in context. TCRdb processed the reads anew with MiXCR; each CDR3 protein has one entry. In the table there are more than 400,000 distinct CDR3 sequences, approximately 25% of which are singletons. Germline assignment: CDR1 KGHDR and CDR2 SFDVKD. The V end lost 5 bases, the J end lost 3 bases, and 18 bases lay between the germline ends. This CDR3 is built from 16 residues. This sample was included in a study of T cell repertoires in cytomegalovirus infection. The source of this sequence is a human donor in good health (CMV status not recorded). Some clones in this sample may be carry-over from other donors' samples. The gene calls are TRBV24-1 and TRBJ1-2; TRBD1 might be the D (5 bases). Sequenced sample: PBMCs. CDR3 sequence (DNA): TGTGCCACCAGTGGGGCCAACCAGGACAATGACTATGGCTACACCTTC. This translates into CATSGANQDNDYGYTF.